This record looks at one TCR beta chain sequence and its context. CDR1 MNHNS and CDR2 SASEGT come from the germline V gene. The ends lost 4 bases at V and 0 bases at J; junction bases unmatched: 11. CDR3 length: 17 amino acids. Data came from immunoSEQ multiplex PCR; TCRdb stores just in-frame clones and leaves some out. The sample holds around 130,000 clones, approximately 80% seen once. The data originate from a study of blood T cell repertoires in COVID-19. Study at large: In each case, the material was cDNA or gDNA derived from T cells, B-cell-depleted T cells, or PBMCs.

This TCR was recovered from a woman aged 55-69 years with acute or convalescent COVID-19. This sequence joins TRBV6-1 and TRBJ1-1, with TRBD1 matching over 7 bases. The sequenced sample consisted of peripheral blood. CDR3 bases: TGTGCCAGCAGTGGGAAACAGAGGGGGCTCATGAACACTGAAGCTTTCTTT. It encodes CASSGKQRGLMNTEAFF.